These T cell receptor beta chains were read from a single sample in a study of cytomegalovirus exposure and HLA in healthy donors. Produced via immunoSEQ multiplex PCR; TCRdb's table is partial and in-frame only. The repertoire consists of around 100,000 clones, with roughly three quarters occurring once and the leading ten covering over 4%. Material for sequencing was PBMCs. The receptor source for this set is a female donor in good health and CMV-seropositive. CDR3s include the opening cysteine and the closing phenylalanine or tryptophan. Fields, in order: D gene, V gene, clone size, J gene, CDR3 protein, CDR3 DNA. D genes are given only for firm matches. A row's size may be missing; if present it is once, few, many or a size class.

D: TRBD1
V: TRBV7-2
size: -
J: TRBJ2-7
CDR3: CASSPRYRGGYEQYF
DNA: TGTGCCAGCAGCCCCCGGTACAGGGGTGGCTACGAGCAGTACTTC

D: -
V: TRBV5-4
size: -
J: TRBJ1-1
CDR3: CASSFRVMDTEAFF
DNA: TGTGCCAGCAGCTTCAGGGTCATGGACACTGAAGCTTTCTTT

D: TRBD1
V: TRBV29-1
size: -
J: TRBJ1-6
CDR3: CSAMTGTNSPLHF
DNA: TGCAGCGCCATGACAGGGACAAATTCACCCCTCCACTTT

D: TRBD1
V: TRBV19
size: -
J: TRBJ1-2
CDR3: CASSMPGRGAGGYTF
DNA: TGTGCCAGTAGTATGCCCGGCAGGGGGGCAGGCGGCTACACCTTC

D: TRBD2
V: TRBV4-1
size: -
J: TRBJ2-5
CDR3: CASSQDLAGGGETQYF
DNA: TGCGCCAGCAGCCAAGACCTGGCGGGAGGAGGGGAGACCCAGTACTTC

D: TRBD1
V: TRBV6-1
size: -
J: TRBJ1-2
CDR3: CASSFSGGHYGYTF
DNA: TGTGCCAGCAGCTTCTCAGGGGGACACTATGGCTACACCTTC

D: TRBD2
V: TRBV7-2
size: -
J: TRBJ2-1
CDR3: CASSLFSGGANEQFF
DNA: TGTGCCAGCAGCTTGTTCAGCGGGGGGGCTAATGAGCAGTTCTTC

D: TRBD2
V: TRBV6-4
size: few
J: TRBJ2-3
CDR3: CASSDLSGSADTQYF
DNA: TGTGCCAGCAGTGACCTTAGCGGGAGCGCAGATACGCAGTATTTT

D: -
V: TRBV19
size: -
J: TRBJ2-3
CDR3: CASSIGDRTDTQYF
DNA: TGTGCCAGTAGTATCGGGGATCGCACAGATACGCAGTATTTT

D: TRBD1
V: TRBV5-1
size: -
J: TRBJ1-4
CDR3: CASSGTGGRYEKLFF
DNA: TGCGCCAGCAGCGGGACAGGGGGTCGCTATGAAAAACTGTTTTTT

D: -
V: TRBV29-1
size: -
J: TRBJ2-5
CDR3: CSVEAGGHETQYF
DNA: TGCAGCGTTGAAGCAGGGGGGCATGAGACCCAGTACTTC

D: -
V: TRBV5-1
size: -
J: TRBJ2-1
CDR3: CASSPGGGSSYNEQFF
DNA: TGCGCCAGCAGTCCAGGGGGCGGGAGCTCCTACAATGAGCAGTTCTTC

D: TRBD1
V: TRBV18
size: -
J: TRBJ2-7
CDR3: CASSPDRATYEQYF
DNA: TGTGCCAGCTCACCGGACAGGGCGACCTACGAGCAGTACTTC

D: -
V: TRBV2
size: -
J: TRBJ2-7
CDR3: CATSGHHYEQYF
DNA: TGTGCCACCTCAGGACACCACTACGAGCAGTACTTC

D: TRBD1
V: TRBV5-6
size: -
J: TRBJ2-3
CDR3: CASSETGGVTDTQYF
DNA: TGTGCCAGCAGCGAAACAGGGGGCGTTACAGATACGCAGTATTTT

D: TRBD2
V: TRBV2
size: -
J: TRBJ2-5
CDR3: CASTGGGGRTQYF
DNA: TGTGCCAGCACTGGCGGGGGGGGGCGGACCCAGTACTTC

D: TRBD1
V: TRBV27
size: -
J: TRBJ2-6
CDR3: CASSPRGQSGANVLTF
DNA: TGTGCCAGCAGTCCCAGGGGGCAATCTGGGGCCAACGTCCTGACTTTC

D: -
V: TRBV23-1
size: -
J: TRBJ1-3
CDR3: CASLTQRGANSGNTIYF
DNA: TGCGCCAGCCTAACCCAACGGGGGGCTAACTCTGGAAACACCATATATTTT

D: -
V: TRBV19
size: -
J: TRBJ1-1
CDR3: CASSRLRSTEAFF
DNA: TGTGCCAGTAGTCGATTGCGGTCCACTGAAGCTTTCTTT

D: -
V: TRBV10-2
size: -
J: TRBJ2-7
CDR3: CASSESTGYEQYF
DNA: TGCGCCAGCAGTGAGTCGACTGGGTACGAGCAGTACTTC

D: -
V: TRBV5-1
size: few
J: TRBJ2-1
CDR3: CASSLAWSQGNNEQFF
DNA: TGCGCCAGCAGCTTGGCATGGTCGCAGGGCAACAATGAGCAGTTCTTC

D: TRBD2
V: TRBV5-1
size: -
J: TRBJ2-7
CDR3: CASSSAGGPYEQYF
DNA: TGCGCCAGCAGCTCAGCGGGAGGGCCGTACGAGCAGTACTTC

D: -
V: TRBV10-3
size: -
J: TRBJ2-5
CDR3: CAISDHGGVGGREEETQYF
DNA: TGTGCCATCAGTGATCATGGGGGTGTGGGGGGGCGCGAGGAAGAGACCCAGTACTTC

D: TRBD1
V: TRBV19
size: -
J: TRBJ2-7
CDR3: CASTHRGGTGAGEQYF
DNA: TGTGCCAGTACTCACCGGGGGGGGACAGGGGCTGGCGAGCAGTACTTC

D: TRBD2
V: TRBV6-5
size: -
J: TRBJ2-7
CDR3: CASSYSLRESSYEQYF
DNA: TGTGCCAGCAGTTACTCACTGCGGGAGAGCTCCTACGAGCAGTACTTC

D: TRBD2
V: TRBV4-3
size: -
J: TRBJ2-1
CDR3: CASSPGGGTQFEQFF
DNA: TGCGCCAGCAGCCCGGGGGGGGGAACACAATTTGAGCAGTTCTTC